The 17 T cell receptor beta chains below all came from one sample that was sequenced in a study of Tregs in tolerant kidney transplant recipients. Related graft donors supplied nonmyeloablative bone marrow transplants, and mixed chimerism was transient. The table came from immunoSEQ multiplex PCR; TCRdb's copy has only in-frame clones and leaves some out. The sample table sets out some 30,000 clones. The specimen was CD4+ T cells from blood (PBMCs), collected 24 months after the transplant. These receptors were obtained from a human patient who received a combined kidney and bone marrow transplant. Some of the T cells might come from the graft donor.

A word on this clone: The DNA ends 3 residues before the CDR3 does, and the rest of the CDR3 is filled in from the germline J gene. The rearrangement uses TRBV18 and TRBJ2-7, with TRBD1 identical over 9 bases. The junction had 2 bases not matched to a gene; V was cut back by 3 bases and J by 5 bases. Germline V gene lookup returns CDR1 KGHSH and CDR2 LQKENI. The CDR3 has 13 amino acids. The CDR3 here is CASSPGQGDEQYF. The part of the CDR3 DNA that was read is TGTGCCAGCTCACCGGGACAGGGAGACGAG.

As for this clone: The read ends 3 residues before the CDR3 terminus; that terminus is restored from the germline J gene. The chain employs TRBV5-4 and TRBJ2-1; 13 positions match TRBD2. Germline V CDR1 and CDR2: SGHNT, YYREEE (reference sequence). V gave up 4 bases and J gave up 5 bases; unmatched junction bases: 6. The CDR3 consists of 16 residues. Partial CDR3 DNA: TGTGCCAGCAGCAGGACTAGCGGGAGAACCCACAATGAG. Its protein product is CASSRTSGRTHNE. The complete CDR3 protein is CASSRTSGRTHNEQFF.

Note on this clone: The CDR3 goes on 3 residues after the read ends, and that part is filled in from the germline J gene. The chain recombines TRBV7-9 with TRBJ2-5, with D uncertain. The germline CDR1 and CDR2 sequences are SEHNR and FQNEAQ (reference sequence). The CDR3 covers 15 residues. V was pared by 0 bases and J by 5 bases, with 13 bases between. The CDR3 bases that were read are TGTGCCAGCAGCTTAGCGCTGGCTAGTGGGGAGACC. It encodes CASSLALASGET. The full CDR3 sequence reads CASSLALASGETQYF.

The part of the CDR3 DNA that was read is TGCGCCAGCAGCTTGCCCAGCGCGGCTAGCACAGATACG. Its translation is CASSLPSAASTDT. The whole CDR3 protein reads CASSLPSAASTDTQYF. This chain connects TRBV5-1 to TRBJ2-3; D remains unclear. The read stops 3 residues short of the end of the CDR3; the missing end is completed from the germline J gene. Per germline, CDR1 SGHRS and CDR2 YFSETQ. The CDR3 extends over 16 amino acids. V was clipped by 1 base and J by 0 bases, with 12 bases between them.

With respect to this clone: The read falls 3 residues short of the CDR3 end, and the missing part is taken from the germline J gene. The rearrangement joins TRBV5-1 to TRBJ2-7; 7 bases match TRBD2. CDR3 size: 15 residues. The J segment lost 2 bases and the V segment lost 0 bases, leaving 5 bases of the junction unmatched. From germline, CDR1 is SGHRS and CDR2 YFSETQ. Incomplete CDR3 DNA: TGCGCCAGCAGCTTGGCTAGCGGTCTTACCTACGAG. Protein sequence: CASSLASGLTYE. The complete CDR3 reads CASSLASGLTYEQYF.

CDR3 protein: CASSMIGVVGELFF. The CDR3 bases that were read are TGTGCCAGTAGTATGATAGGGGTCGTCGGGGAG. This sequence joins TRBV19 and TRBJ2-2; TRBD1 is a possible D gene (5 bases). The read is 3 residues too short to cover the CDR3 end, so that end is filled in from the germline J gene. In germline, CDR1 is LNHDA, CDR2 SQIVND (reference sequence). V lost 3 bases and J lost 7, with 12 bases in between. The CDR3 contains 14 residues. The full variable domain, with the rest looked up from reference TRBV19 and TRBJ2-2, is DGGITQSPKYLFRKEGQNVTLSCEQNLNHDAMYWYRQDPGQGLRLIYYSQIVNDFQKGDIAEGYSVSREKKESFPLTVTSAQKNPTAFYLCASSMIGVVGELFFGEGSRLTVL.

Details on this clone: The read ends 3 residues early relative to the CDR3; the germline J gene fills the gap. The chain couples TRBV5-4 to TRBJ2-2, with 8 bases fitting TRBD2. Germline V lookup: CDR1 SGHNT, CDR2 YYREEE (reference sequence). The CDR3 spans 15 residues. After removal of 4 bases from V and 2 bases from J, the junction contained 4 bases not matched to a gene. The CDR3 DNA, read in part, is TGTGCCAGCAGCCCCGGGACTAGAAACACCGGGGAG. It codes for CASSPGTRNTGE. The entire CDR3 protein reads CASSPGTRNTGELFF.

Note on this clone: The read ends 3 residues early relative to the CDR3; the germline J gene fills the gap. This rearrangement joins TRBV29-1 to TRBJ2-4; TRBD1 aligns across 7 bases. Germline trimming cut 3 bases from V and 1 base from J; bases unmatched to any gene: 9. The CDR3 runs to 16 residues. The germline V gene encodes CDR1 SQVTM and CDR2 ANQGSEA. The sequenced part of the CDR3 DNA is TGCAGCGTTGAGGCTAGTAGGGGGCTTGCCAAAAACATT. Its protein is CSVEASRGLAKNI. The full CDR3 sequence reads CSVEASRGLAKNIQYF.

In the case of this clone: The CDR3 end falls 3 residues outside the read, so it is completed with the germline J gene. The chain uses TRBV29-1 and TRBJ2-1; TRBD2 matches at 12 bases. The CDR3 has 17 residues. After removal of 7 bases from V and 7 bases from J, the junction contained 17 bases not matched to a gene. CDR1 is SQVTM, CDR2 ANQGSEA, per germline. The sequenced CDR3 bases are TGCAGCGCCGGGGGCAAGGGGCTAGCGGGAGGGCCTAATGAG. Its translation is CSAGGKGLAGGPNE. In full, the CDR3 reads CSAGGKGLAGGPNEQFF.

About this clone: Coverage ceases 3 residues before the CDR3 finishes, and the germline J gene fills in the end. This sequence joins TRBV2 and TRBJ2-2; D is perhaps TRBD1 (5 bases). This CDR3 region has 14 residues. The germline CDR1 and CDR2 sequences are SNHLY and FYNNEI. V was cut by 2 bases and J by 4 bases, with 8 bases left in between. CDR3 DNA, as far as it was read: TGTGCCAGCAGTGAATCCAGGGTCACCGGGGAG. This gives the protein CASSESRVTGE. Given in full, the CDR3 is CASSESRVTGELFF.

A remark on this clone: The read is 3 residues too short to cover the CDR3 end, so that end is filled in from the germline J gene. J is TRBJ1-5 and V is TRBV19; D is ambiguous. This CDR3 has 13 amino acids. The V gene lost 5 bases and the J gene lost 5 bases, with 10 bases spanning the gap. Germline CDR1 and CDR2: LNHDA and SQIVND (reference sequence). Incomplete CDR3 DNA: TGTGCCAGTAGTGTAGTAAGGGATCAGCCC. Translation gives CASSVVRDQP. Given in full, the CDR3 is CASSVVRDQPQHF.

A note on this clone: The read finishes 3 residues shy of the CDR3 end, and the germline J gene is used to complete it. The chain uses TRBV20-1 and TRBJ2-6; 9 bases fit TRBD1. V dropped 3 bases and J dropped 0; count of bases not matched to a gene: 3. CDR3 length: 16 amino acids. Germline V CDR1 and CDR2: DFQATT, SNEGSKA (reference sequence). CDR3: CSASLTGGSGANVLTF. The CDR3 DNA, read in part, is TGCAGTGCTAGTCTGACAGGGGGCTCTGGGGCCAACGTC.

Regarding this clone: Coverage ceases 3 residues before the CDR3 finishes, and the germline J gene fills in the end. The chain combines TRBV20-1 with TRBJ1-1; 9 nucleotides agree with TRBD1. The CDR3 has 13 amino acids. Trimming removed 4 bases from V and 4 bases from J; junction bases left unmatched: 4. Germline loops: CDR1 DFQATT, CDR2 SNEGSKA (reference sequence). CDR3 bases read: TGCAGTGCTAAACAGGGGGCTGGCACTGAA. Protein sequence: CSAKQGAGTE. The whole CDR3 protein is CSAKQGAGTEAFF.

Worth noting for this clone: The read finishes 3 residues shy of the CDR3 end, and the germline J gene is used to complete it. The chain recombines TRBV18 with TRBJ2-1, with TRBD1 as a possible D gene (5 bases). The CDR3 is 14 amino acids. Trimming removed 4 bases at V and 5 bases at J, with 12 bases between. The germline V gene has CDR1 KGHSH and CDR2 LQKENI. CDR3 region: CASSLRQQDNEQFF. The sequenced part of the CDR3 DNA is TGTGCCAGCTCACTCAGACAGCAGGACAATGAG.

Details on this clone: The read ends 3 residues early relative to the CDR3; the germline J gene fills the gap. The chain is built from TRBV20-1 and TRBJ2-7; 10 nucleotides match TRBD2. The CDR3 has 14 amino acids. Germline CDR1 reads DFQATT; CDR2 reads SNEGSKA (reference sequence). Trimming removed 5 bases from V and 2 bases from J; junction bases left unmatched: 6. The covered CDR3 bases are TGCAGTGCTGTGGGACTAGCGACACCCTACGAG. Encoded protein: CSAVGLATPYE. The whole CDR3 protein reads CSAVGLATPYEQYF.

Note on this clone: The read ends 3 residues before the CDR3 terminus; that terminus is restored from the germline J gene. This rearrangement joins TRBV30 to TRBJ2-7; D possibly corresponds to TRBD1 (6 bases). The V end was cut by 4 bases, the J end by 3 bases, with 10 bases between. This CDR3 region has 12 residues. Germline CDR1 is GTSNPN and CDR2 is SVGIG (reference sequence). CDR3 DNA (partial): TGTGCCTGGACCGCGGACAGCTACGAG. Translating gives CAWTADSYE. The full CDR3 sequence reads CAWTADSYEQYF.

In regard to this clone: Read sequence stops 3 residues before the CDR3 end, and the germline J gene provides the missing end. The chain has TRBV18 and TRBJ2-2; TRBD2 agrees at 10 bases. After removal of 1 base from V and 3 bases from J, the junction contained 8 bases not matched to a gene. CDR3 length: 18 amino acids. The germline gives CDR1 KGHSH, CDR2 LQKENI. The CDR3 loop reads CASSPRGLAGVDTGELFF. CDR3 DNA, as far as it was read: TGTGCCAGCTCACCACGCGGGCTAGCGGGAGTCGACACCGGGGAG. The full variable domain, rest sourced from reference TRBV18 and TRBJ2-2, is NAGVMQNPRHLVRRRGQEARLRCSPMKGHSHVYWYRQLPEEGLKFMVYLQKENIIDESGMPKERFSAEFPKEGPSILRIQQVVRGDSAAYFCASSPRGLAGVDTGELFFGEGSRLTVL.